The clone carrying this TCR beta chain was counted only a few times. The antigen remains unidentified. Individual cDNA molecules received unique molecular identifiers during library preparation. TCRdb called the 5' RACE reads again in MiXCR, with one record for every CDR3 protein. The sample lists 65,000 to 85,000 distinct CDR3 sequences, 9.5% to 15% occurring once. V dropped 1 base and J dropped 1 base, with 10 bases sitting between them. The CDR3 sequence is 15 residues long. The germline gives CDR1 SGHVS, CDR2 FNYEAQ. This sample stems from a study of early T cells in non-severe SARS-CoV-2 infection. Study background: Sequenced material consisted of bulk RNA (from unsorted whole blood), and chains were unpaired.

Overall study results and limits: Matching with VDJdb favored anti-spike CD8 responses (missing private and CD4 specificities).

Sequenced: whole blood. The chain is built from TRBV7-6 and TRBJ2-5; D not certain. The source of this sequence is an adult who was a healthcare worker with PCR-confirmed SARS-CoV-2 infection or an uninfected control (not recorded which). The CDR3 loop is CASSLGPISQETQYF. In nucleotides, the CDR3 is TGTGCCAGCAGCTTAGGGCCGATCTCCCAAGAGACCCAGTACTTC.